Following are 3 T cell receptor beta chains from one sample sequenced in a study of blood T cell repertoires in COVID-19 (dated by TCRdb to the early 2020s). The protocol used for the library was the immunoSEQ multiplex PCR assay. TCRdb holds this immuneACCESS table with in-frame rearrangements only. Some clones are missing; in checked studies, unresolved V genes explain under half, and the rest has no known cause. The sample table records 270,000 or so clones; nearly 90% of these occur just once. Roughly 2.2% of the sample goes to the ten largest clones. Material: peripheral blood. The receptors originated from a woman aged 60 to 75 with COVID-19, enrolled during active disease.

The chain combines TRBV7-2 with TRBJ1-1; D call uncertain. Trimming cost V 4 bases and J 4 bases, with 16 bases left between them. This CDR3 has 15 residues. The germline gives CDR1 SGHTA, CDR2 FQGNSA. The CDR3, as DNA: TGTGCCAGCAGCTCAGAGAGGGTGACGGGCACTGAAGCTTTCTTT. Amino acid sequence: CASSSERVTGTEAFF.

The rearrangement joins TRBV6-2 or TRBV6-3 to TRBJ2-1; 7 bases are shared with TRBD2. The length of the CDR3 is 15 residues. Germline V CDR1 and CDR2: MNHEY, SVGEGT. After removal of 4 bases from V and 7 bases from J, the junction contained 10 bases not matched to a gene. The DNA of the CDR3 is TGTGCCAGCAGTTGGGGAGGGGCGGATCGGAATGAGCAGTTCTTC. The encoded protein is CASSWGGADRNEQFF.

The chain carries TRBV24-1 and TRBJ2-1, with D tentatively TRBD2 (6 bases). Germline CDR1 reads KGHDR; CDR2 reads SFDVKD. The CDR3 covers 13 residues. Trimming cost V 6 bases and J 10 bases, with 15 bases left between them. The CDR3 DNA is TGTGCCACCAGTCGGCGGGACTTGAAAGAGCAGTTCTTC. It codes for CATSRRDLKEQFF.